Following are 18 T cell receptor beta chains from one sample sequenced in a study of T cell responses to AZD1222 COVID-19 vaccine. The assay was immunoSEQ multiplex PCR, and TCRdb's table has in-frame clones only and misses some. The repertoire holds roughly 30,000 clones, with about nine tenths as singletons. This specimen consisted of peripheral blood, obtained on day 0 of AZD1222 vaccination. The receptors shown here come from an adult in good health.

V and J are TRBV9 and TRBJ2-1; D possibly corresponds to TRBD2 (5 bases). The CDR3 is made up of 17 amino acids. Trimming shortened V by 3 bases and J by 0 bases, and 16 bases separated the two germline ends. The germline gives CDR1 SGDLS, CDR2 YYNGEE. The CDR3 DNA reads TGTGCCAGCAGCGCGGACTGGCTAATTAGCTCCTACAATGAGCAGTTCTTC. Its protein is CASSADWLISSYNEQFF.

The chain carries TRBV5-4 and TRBJ1-3; 7 bases are a match to TRBD1. The germline CDR1 and CDR2 sequences are SGHNT and YYREEE (reference sequence). The CDR3 is 14 amino acids. J lost 5 bases, V lost 4 bases, and 6 bases had no gene match. This CDR3 reads CASSNRGPRNTIYF. The CDR3 DNA is TGTGCCAGCAGCAACAGGGGACCCCGAAACACCATATATTTT.

This clone was seen once. This chain links TRBV28 with TRBJ1-2; 7 bases line up with TRBD1. The CDR3 is 13 residues long. CDR1 is MDHEN and CDR2 is SYDVKM in the germline V gene. With V trimmed by 6 bases and J by 4 bases, 5 bases remained unmatched. CDR3 protein: CASRPQGLYGYTF. The CDR3 nucleotides are TGTGCCAGCAGACCACAGGGGCTCTATGGCTACACCTTC.

The rearrangement joins TRBV7-2 to TRBJ2-1; TRBD1 matches 8 bases. The CDR3 has 14 residues. Trimming removed 4 bases from V and 7 bases from J; junction bases left unmatched: 6. Germline V gene lookup returns CDR1 SGHTA and CDR2 FQGNSA. The CDR3 DNA follows: TGTGCCAGCAGCTCGGACAGGGCTAGGAATGAGCAGTTCTTC. Its protein product is CASSSDRARNEQFF.

V usage is TRBV7-6 and J usage is TRBJ1-1, with D hard to call. V lost 2 bases and J lost 5, with 9 bases in between. Per the germline V gene, CDR1 is SGHVS and CDR2 is FNYEAQ. The CDR3 covers 13 residues. The CDR3 region has the DNA TGTGCCAGCAGCTTAATAGATGGGACTGAAGCTTTCTTT. Its protein is CASSLIDGTEAFF.

The chain's CDR3 is CASSLGGGGNQPQHF. DNA for the CDR3: TGTGCCAGCAGTTTAGGGGGGGGAGGCAATCAGCCCCAGCATTTT. This sequence joins TRBV28 and TRBJ1-5; D possibly corresponds to TRBD1 (5 bases). There are 15 residues in the CDR3. V was pared by 2 bases and J by 2 bases, with 10 bases between. In germline, CDR1 is MDHEN, CDR2 SYDVKM.

V and J are TRBV15 and TRBJ1-3; tentatively, D is TRBD1 (6 bases). Germline loops: CDR1 LNHNV, CDR2 YYDKDF (reference sequence). This CDR3 has 17 residues. Trimming took off 5 bases at V and 0 bases at J, with 17 bases between the two ends. The DNA of the CDR3 is TGTGCCACCAGCTCGAGAGGCAGGGGCGGCTCTGGAAACACCATATATTTT. Translation: CATSSRGRGGSGNTIYF. The whole variable domain, filled in from reference TRBV15 and TRBJ1-3, reads DAMVIQNPRYQVTQFGKPVTLSCSQTLNHNVMYWYQQKSSQAPKLLFHYYDKDFNNEADTPDNFQSRRPNTSFCFLDIRSPGLGDTAMYLCATSSRGRGGSGNTIYFGEGSWLTVV.

The sample holds one count of this clone. The V and J genes are TRBV30 and TRBJ1-3; D is ambiguous. In germline, CDR1 is GTSNPN, CDR2 SVGIG (reference sequence). V was shortened by 8 bases and J by 0 bases, with 8 bases between the two germline ends. This CDR3 region has 12 residues. CDR3 nucleotide sequence: TGTGCCGTCTCCAGCTCTGGAAACACCATATATTTT. It codes for CAVSSSGNTIYF.

The rearrangement links TRBV4-1 to TRBJ1-5, with no clear D. The CDR3 extends over 17 amino acids. Trimming took off 1 base at V and 0 bases at J, with 13 bases between the two ends. Per germline, CDR1 MGHRA and CDR2 YSYEKL. The CDR3 sequence: CASSQGRAVYSNQPQHF. The CDR3 DNA sequence: TGCGCCAGCAGCCAAGGTCGGGCAGTCTATAGCAATCAGCCCCAGCATTTT.

V is TRBV4-1 and J is TRBJ2-3, with 9 bases aligning to TRBD2. The V gene's germline CDR1 is MGHRA and CDR2 YSYEKL. Losses at the gene ends were 5 bases for V and 0 bases for J; bases not matched to a gene: 9. The CDR3 sequence is 17 residues long. CDR3 in DNA: TGCGCCAGCAGCAAAAGAGGAGCGGGAGGAAGCACAGATACGCAGTATTTT. This gives the protein CASSKRGAGGSTDTQYF.

The chain links TRBV6-5 to TRBJ2-1, with TRBD2 matching 8 bases. The V and J ends lost 7 bases and 7 bases, in that order; junction bases with no gene match: 3. Germline CDR1 reads MNHEY; CDR2 reads SVGAGI. The length of the CDR3 is 12 residues. DNA of the CDR3: TGTGCCAGCACGCTAGCGGGTAATGAGCAGTTCTTC. It specifies CASTLAGNEQFF.

This clone was seen a few times. V and J are TRBV10-1 and TRBJ2-3, with 8 bases fitting TRBD1. Trimming removed 6 bases from V and 3 bases from J; junction bases left unmatched: 5. The CDR3 is 14 amino acids. The germline V gene encodes CDR1 WNHNN and CDR2 SYGVQD (reference sequence). CDR3 sequence (DNA): TGCGCCAGCAGCCGGGACAGGTCGACAGATACGCAGTATTTT. Amino acids: CASSRDRSTDTQYF.

The chain carries TRBV19 and TRBJ2-6; D possibly uses TRBD1 or TRBD2 (5 bases each). Germline loops: CDR1 LNHDA, CDR2 SQIVND (reference sequence). The CDR3 loop spans 13 amino acids. V lost 11 bases to trimming and J lost 1 base, with 9 bases between them. The DNA of the CDR3 is TGTGCCGGGGGTCCTTCTGGGGCCAACGTCCTGACTTTC. This sequence encodes CAGGPSGANVLTF.

The rearrangement joins TRBV11-2 to TRBJ2-1; D is unclear. With 1 base removed from V and 8 bases from J, the gap between germline ends came to 12 bases. The CDR3 has 14 residues. From germline, CDR1 is SGHAT and CDR2 FQNNGV. The CDR3 region has the DNA TGTGCCAGCAGCTTAGTCGGCACGAGCCATGAGCAGTTCTTC. Amino acid sequence: CASSLVGTSHEQFF.

The chain employs TRBV28 and TRBJ2-7, with TRBD1 identical over 9 bases. This CDR3 is 15 amino acids long. From germline, CDR1 is MDHEN and CDR2 SYDVKM. Unmatched junction bases numbered 3, after V lost 1 base and J lost 2 bases. The chain's CDR3 is CASSLYGTGTYEQYF. CDR3 DNA sequence: TGTGCCAGCAGTTTATATGGGACAGGGACCTACGAGCAGTACTTC.

This clone was seen a single time. This chain joins TRBV15 and TRBJ1-1, with no clear D. V lost 5 bases, J lost 2 bases, and 12 bases lay in between. In germline, CDR1 is LNHNV, CDR2 YYDKDF (reference sequence). The CDR3 spans 14 residues. As DNA, the CDR3 is TGTGCCACCAGCCTCGCGGCAAGTAACACTGAAGCTTTCTTT. Translated: CATSLAASNTEAFF.

The CDR3 coding sequence is TGTGCCAGCAGTACCCCGCGGGGGCCGAGAGTGACAGATACGCAGTATTTT. Translating it yields CASSTPRGPRVTDTQYF. This chain uses TRBV6-7 with TRBJ2-3, with D possibly TRBD2 on 7 matching bases. TRBV6-7 carries the ORF label, with uncertain function. Trimming stripped 5 bases from V and 3 bases from J, with 21 bases between. This CDR3 has 17 residues.

V usage is TRBV2 and J usage is TRBJ2-7, with D possibly matching TRBD1 (6 bases). The length of the CDR3 is 14 residues. The V gene's germline CDR1 is SNHLY and CDR2 FYNNEI. Trimming took off 5 bases at V and 7 bases at J, with 18 bases between the two ends. The CDR3 nucleotides are TGTGCCAGCAGTCCTAGCCTTTCGACAGGAGAGCAGTACTTC. Translation gives CASSPSLSTGEQYF.